This record covers a single TCR beta chain. The sample belongs to a study of cytomegalovirus exposure and HLA in healthy donors. The PCR made use of 60 Vbeta and 13 Jbeta primers. Method: immunoSEQ multiplex PCR; TCRdb's copy keeps in-frame clones and lacks some. This sample yields roughly 260,000 clones, of which just under 85% are seen a single time; about 2% belongs to the top ten. V was pared by 4 bases and J by 10 bases, with 18 bases of the junction left unmatched. Germline CDR1 reads SGHTA; CDR2 reads FQGTGA. The CDR3 extends over 17 amino acids. V gene TRBV7-3 combines with J gene TRBJ2-1, with 8 bases identical to TRBD2. This receptor was identified in a woman between 40 and 55 years old in good health and CMV-seropositive. Specimen: PBMCs. CDR3 nucleotide sequence: TGTGCCAGCAGCTCTCCCGGGGAAGCGGGAGTCCATAAAGAGCAGTTCTTC. Encoded protein: CASSSPGEAGVHKEQFF.